This T cell receptor (beta chain) was observed in a study of blood T cell repertoires in COVID-19. Study-wide context: From the United States, Italy and Spain came samples of acute and convalescent COVID-19. The cDNA or gDNA used as material had been derived from T cells, B-cell-depleted T cells, or PBMCs.

CDR3 length: 13 residues. The germline gives CDR1 SGHTA, CDR2 FQGNSA. The V gene end was trimmed by 3 bases and the J gene end by 5 bases; junction bases not matched to a gene: 1. In the original processing: Estimation of nucleated cell counts relied on the amplification of reference gene primers. Profiling relied on immunoSEQ multiplex PCR, and the TCRdb table lists in-frame clones only, not all of them. Clone size and the V and J calls come from that table; the DNA yielded D and trimming. The repertoire has about 220,000 clones, roughly 84% of them found once; the top ten carry 3.6%. The receptor was derived from a woman aged 80 or over with acute or convalescent COVID-19. The sequenced material came from peripheral blood. V is TRBV7-2 and J is TRBJ1-5; the match to TRBD1 covers 7 bases. Here the CDR3 DNA reads TGTGCCAGCAGCTTTACAGGGGATCAGCCCCAGCATTTT. It translates to CASSFTGDQPQHF.